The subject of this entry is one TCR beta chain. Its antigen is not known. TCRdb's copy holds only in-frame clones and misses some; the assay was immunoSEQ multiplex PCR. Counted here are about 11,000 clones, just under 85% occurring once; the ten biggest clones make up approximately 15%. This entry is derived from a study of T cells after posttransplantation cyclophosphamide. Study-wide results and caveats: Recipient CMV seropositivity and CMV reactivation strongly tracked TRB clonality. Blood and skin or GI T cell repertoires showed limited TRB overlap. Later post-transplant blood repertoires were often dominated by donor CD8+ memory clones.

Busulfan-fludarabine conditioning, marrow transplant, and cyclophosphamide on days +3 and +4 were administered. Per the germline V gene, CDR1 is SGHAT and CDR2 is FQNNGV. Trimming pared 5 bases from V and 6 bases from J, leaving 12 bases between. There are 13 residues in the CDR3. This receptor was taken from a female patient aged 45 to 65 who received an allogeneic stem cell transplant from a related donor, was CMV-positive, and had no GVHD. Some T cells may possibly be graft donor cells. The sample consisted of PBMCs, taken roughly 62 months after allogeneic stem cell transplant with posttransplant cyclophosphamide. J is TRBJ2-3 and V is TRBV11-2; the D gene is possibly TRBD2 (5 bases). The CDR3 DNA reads TGTGCCAGCAGCCGTTCCCCGGGGGATACGCAGTATTTT. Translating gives CASSRSPGDTQYF.